The 12 T cell receptor beta chains below all came from one sample that was sequenced in a study of CXCR3-negative and CXCR3-positive naive CD8 T cells. With UMI labels, 5' RACE was used to prepare the TRB cDNA libraries. TCRdb re-analyzed the 5' RACE reads; it lists each CDR3 protein once, without DNA. The table lists over 100,000 distinct CDR3 sequences. The sample consisted of naive CXCR3- CD8+ T cells from blood. Indicated subset: CD45RO-CCR7+CD27+CD95- naive CD8+ T cells lacking CXCR3 (TNR3-). The origin of the receptors is a human donor in good health. Some clones in this sample may be carry-over from other donors' samples.

The rearrangement joins TRBV10-3 to TRBJ2-7; absent DNA, TCRdb's TRBD1 call cannot be checked. The CDR3 is 12 amino acids. The V gene's germline CDR1 is ENHRY and CDR2 SYGVKD. This CDR3 reads CAISDPGYEQYF.

The chain links TRBV20-1 to TRBJ2-1; without DNA, the TCRdb call of TRBD1 cannot be checked. CDR1 is DFQATT and CDR2 is SNEGSKA in the germline V gene (reference sequence). The CDR3 has 13 amino acids. CDR3 loop: CSSHARLYNEQFF.

V usage is TRBV7-9 and J usage is TRBJ2-7. The CDR3 runs to 11 residues. The germline V gene encodes CDR1 SEHNR and CDR2 FQNEAQ (reference sequence). This CDR3 reads CASSPGNEQYF.

The chain joins TRBV28 to TRBJ2-1. From germline, CDR1 is MDHEN and CDR2 SYDVKM. The CDR3 consists of 12 residues. This CDR3 is CASSLFYGEQFF.

The rearrangement joins TRBV4-3 to TRBJ2-2; lacking DNA, the TRBD2 call made by TCRdb goes unchecked. The V gene's germline CDR1 is LGHNA and CDR2 YSLEER. CDR3 length: 18 amino acids. This CDR3 reads CASSQGREELTNTGELFF.

This chain links TRBV28 with TRBJ2-2; TCRdb picks TRBD1, but there is no DNA to check that call. The germline V gene has CDR1 MDHEN and CDR2 SYDVKM. There are 14 residues in the CDR3. The CDR3 is CASSPRGLLRELFF. Variable domain in full (rest from reference TRBV28 and TRBJ2-2): DVKVTQSSRYLVKRTGEKVFLECVQDMDHENMFWYRQDPGLGLRLIYFSYDVKMKEKGDIPEGYSVSREKKERFSLILESASTNQTSMYLCASSPRGLLRELFFGEGSRLTVL.

V gene TRBV4-1 combines with J gene TRBJ1-1. This CDR3 spans 16 amino acids. Germline CDR1 reads MGHRA; CDR2 reads YSYEKL. The CDR3 reads CASSHVTIGVQTEAFF.

The V gene is TRBV12-3 or TRBV12-4, the J gene TRBJ1-2. The CDR3 loop spans 13 amino acids. This CDR3 is CASSFDGNYGYTF.

This chain connects TRBV6-5 to TRBJ1-1. The germline CDR1 and CDR2 sequences are MNHEY and SVGAGI. The CDR3 totals 14 residues. The CDR3 loop is CASSSGFGTTEAFF.

The chain employs TRBV6-2 or TRBV6-3 and TRBJ2-2. Germline loops: CDR1 MNHEY, CDR2 SVGEGT. This CDR3 comprises 16 residues. CDR3 sequence reads: CASSYAFSRNTGELFF.

The V gene is TRBV6-2 or TRBV6-3, the J gene TRBJ2-1; TCRdb proposes TRBD1, but this gene call is untestable without DNA. Per the germline V gene, CDR1 is MNHEY and CDR2 is SVGEGT. The CDR3 has 16 amino acids. This chain's CDR3 is CASSYSSGRGYNEQFF.

The CDR3 sequence is CASSLSSGVIYNEQFF. The chain combines TRBV5-1 with TRBJ2-1; TCRdb's assignment of TRBD2 cannot be checked, as there is no DNA. The CDR3 totals 16 residues. Germline V gene sequence: CDR1 SGHRS, CDR2 YFSETQ.